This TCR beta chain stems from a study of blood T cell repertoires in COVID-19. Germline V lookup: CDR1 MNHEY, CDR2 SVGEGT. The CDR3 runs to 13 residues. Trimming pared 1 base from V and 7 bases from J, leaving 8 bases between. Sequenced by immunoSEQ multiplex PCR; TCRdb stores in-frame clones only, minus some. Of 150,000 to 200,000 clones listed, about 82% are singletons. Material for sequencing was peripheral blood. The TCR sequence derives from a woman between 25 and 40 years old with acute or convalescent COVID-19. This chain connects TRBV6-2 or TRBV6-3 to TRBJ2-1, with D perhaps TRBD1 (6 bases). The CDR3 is CASSYYRGNEQFF. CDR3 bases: TGTGCCAGCAGTTACTATAGGGGGAATGAGCAGTTCTTC.